Below are 7 T cell receptor beta chains sequenced from a single sample in a study of blood T cells in healthy people across ages. A second PCR of 7 to 11 cycles used a sample-barcoded 5' primer and a J-beta primer mix. Each CDR3 protein is one row after TCRdb ran MiXCR on the 5' RACE reads. This table has approximately 600,000 distinct CDR3 sequences, about 54% appearing once. The sequenced material came from blood. The receptors were sampled from a man aged 60 to 75 in good health.

The DNA for the CDR3 is TGTGCCAGCAGCTTAGCTGTTAGCGGGGGGGCCGAGACCCAGTACTTC. It translates to CASSLAVSGGAETQYF. This chain connects TRBV7-2 to TRBJ2-5; 11 bases match TRBD2. CDR1 and CDR2 (germline): SGHTA, FQGNSA. J lost 5 bases, V lost 0 bases, and 5 bases had no gene match. The CDR3 sequence is 16 residues long.

The V and J genes are TRBV5-1 and TRBJ2-6, with unresolved D. The CDR3 is 13 residues long. Trimming cost V 6 bases and J 3 bases, with 7 bases left between them. The germline V gene encodes CDR1 SGHRS and CDR2 YFSETQ. DNA of the CDR3: TGCGCCAGCACCCCTGGTGGGGCCAACGTCCTGACTTTC. This sequence encodes CASTPGGANVLTF. Combining the CDR3 with reference TRBV5-1 and TRBJ2-6 gives the whole variable domain KAGVTQTPRYLIKTRGQQVTLSCSPISGHRSVSWYQQTPGQGLQFLFEYFSETQRNKGNFPGRFSGRQFSNSRSEMNVSTLELGDSALYLCASTPGGANVLTFGAGSRLTVL.

The J gene is TRBJ2-5, the V gene TRBV2, with D maybe TRBD2 (7 bases). Germline lookup yields CDR1 SNHLY and CDR2 FYNNEI. Trimming took 3 bases from V and 4 from J, leaving 12 bases between them. There are 14 residues in the CDR3. CDR3 in amino acids: CASSERGRGETQYF. The CDR3 DNA reads TGTGCCAGCAGTGAGCGGGGGCGGGGAGAGACCCAGTACTTC.

This clonotype was picked up one time. V is TRBV24-1 and J is TRBJ2-7; 7 bases are a match to TRBD1. CDR3 size: 16 residues. Trimming removed 3 bases from V and 0 bases from J; junction bases left unmatched: 7. Germline CDR1 is KGHDR and CDR2 is SFDVKD. In DNA, the CDR3 is TGTGCCACCAGTGATCAGGACAGGATTAGCTCCTACGAGCAGTACTTC. Amino acids: CATSDQDRISSYEQYF.

The table lists this clonotype with a few counts. J is TRBJ2-1 and V is TRBV4-2; weak D call: TRBD2 (7 bases). This CDR3 has 16 amino acids. Germline lookup yields CDR1 LGHNA and CDR2 YNFKEQ. Trimming took 4 bases from V and 4 from J, leaving 17 bases between them. Written as DNA, the CDR3 is TGTGCCAGCAGCCTGGGGCCGGGGGGCCAGTACAATGAGCAGTTCTTC. This codes for CASSLGPGGQYNEQFF.

This chain links TRBV18 with TRBJ2-4; 7 nucleotides line up with TRBD1. Germline CDR1 and CDR2: KGHSH and LQKENI. The CDR3 is made up of 14 amino acids. Trimming cost V 0 bases and J 13 bases; bases outside gene matches: 9. The CDR3 loop reads CASSPPAGTEEQYF. The CDR3 DNA is TGTGCCAGCTCACCACCGGCCGGGACAGAGGAGCAGTACTTC.

The chain recombines TRBV10-3 with TRBJ1-5; D is unresolved. CDR3 length equals 13 residues. The germline V and J ends were trimmed by 4 bases and 4 bases, with 8 bases remaining between them. Germline loops: CDR1 ENHRY, CDR2 SYGVKD. The CDR3, as DNA: TGTGCCATCAGTGTGGGCAGAAATCAGCCCCAGCATTTT. Amino acids: CAISVGRNQPQHF.